The clone carrying this T cell receptor (beta chain) turned up a few times. No antigen is known for it. The data were taken from a study of T-cell reconstitution after alpha-beta-depleted transplantation in children. General study points: One year after transplant, T-cell counts and diversity came mostly from newly produced T cells.

The TCRbeta library was prepared with unique molecular identifiers. TCRdb reanalysed the PCR reads using MiXCR and keeps one entry per CDR3 protein. The sample holds around 670,000 distinct CDR3 sequences; approximately 14% are singletons and the top ten take around 0.8%. The input for sequencing was PBMCs, taken before TCRalphabeta/CD19-depleted stem cell transplant. The sequence derives from a girl aged 2-10 years with congenital amegakaryocytic thrombocytopenia, due to receive a stem cell transplant.

The CDR3 reads CASSPASQNQPQHF. The CDR3 DNA reads as TGTGCCAGCTCACCCGCCAGCCAAAATCAGCCCCAGCATTTT. The V gene is TRBV18, the J gene TRBJ1-5; D is unclear. V was cut by 3 bases and J by 4 bases, with 10 bases left in between. CDR3 length: 14 residues. Looked up from germline, CDR1 is KGHSH and CDR2 is LQKENI.